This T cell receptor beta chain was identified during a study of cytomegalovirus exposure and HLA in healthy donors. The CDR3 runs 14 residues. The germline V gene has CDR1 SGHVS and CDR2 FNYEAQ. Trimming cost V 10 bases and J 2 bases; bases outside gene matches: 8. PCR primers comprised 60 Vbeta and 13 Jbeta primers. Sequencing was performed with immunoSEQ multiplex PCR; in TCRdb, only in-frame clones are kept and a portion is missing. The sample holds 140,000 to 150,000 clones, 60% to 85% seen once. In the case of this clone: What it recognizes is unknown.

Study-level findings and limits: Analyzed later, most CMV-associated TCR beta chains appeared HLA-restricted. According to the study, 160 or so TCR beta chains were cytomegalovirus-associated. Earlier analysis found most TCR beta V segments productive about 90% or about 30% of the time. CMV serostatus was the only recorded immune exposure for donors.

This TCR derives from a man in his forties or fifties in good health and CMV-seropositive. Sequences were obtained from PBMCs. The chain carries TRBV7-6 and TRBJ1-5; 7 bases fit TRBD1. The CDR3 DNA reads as TGTGCCACTTCGGAAACAGGGGGCAATCAGCCCCAGCATTTT. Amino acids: CATSETGGNQPQHF.